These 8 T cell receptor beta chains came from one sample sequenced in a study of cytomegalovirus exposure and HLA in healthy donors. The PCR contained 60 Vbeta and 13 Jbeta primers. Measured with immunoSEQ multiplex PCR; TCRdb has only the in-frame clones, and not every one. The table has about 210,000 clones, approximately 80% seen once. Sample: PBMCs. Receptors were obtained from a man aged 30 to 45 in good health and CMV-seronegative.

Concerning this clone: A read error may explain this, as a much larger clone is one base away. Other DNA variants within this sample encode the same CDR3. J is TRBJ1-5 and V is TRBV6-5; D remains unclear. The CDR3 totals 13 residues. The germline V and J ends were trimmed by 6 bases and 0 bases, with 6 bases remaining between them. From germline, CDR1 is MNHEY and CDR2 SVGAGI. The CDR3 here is CASRRDSNQPQHF. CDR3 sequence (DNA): TGTGCCAGCAGGCGAGATAGCAATCAGCCCCAGCATTTT.

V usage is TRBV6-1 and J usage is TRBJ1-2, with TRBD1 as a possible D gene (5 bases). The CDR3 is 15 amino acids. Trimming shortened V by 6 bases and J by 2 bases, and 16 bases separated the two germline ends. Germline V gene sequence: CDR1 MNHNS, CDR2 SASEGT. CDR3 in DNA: TGTGCCAGCAGGCCCGCGCAGGGCCAAAACTATGGCTACACCTTC. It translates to CASRPAQGQNYGYTF.

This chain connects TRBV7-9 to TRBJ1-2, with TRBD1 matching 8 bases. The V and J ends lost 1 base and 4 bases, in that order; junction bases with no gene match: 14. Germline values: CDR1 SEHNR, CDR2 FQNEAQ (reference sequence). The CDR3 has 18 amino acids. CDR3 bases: TGTGCCAGCAGCTTAGGGGGGACAGGTGGGGTACGCGGCTATGGCTACACCTTC. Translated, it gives CASSLGGTGGVRGYGYTF.

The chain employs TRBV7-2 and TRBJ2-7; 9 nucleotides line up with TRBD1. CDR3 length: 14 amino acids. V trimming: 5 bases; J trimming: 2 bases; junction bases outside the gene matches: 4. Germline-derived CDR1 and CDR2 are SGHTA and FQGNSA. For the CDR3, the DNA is TGTGCCAGCAGCCAGGGACAGGGAACCTACGAGCAGTACTTC. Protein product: CASSQGQGTYEQYF.

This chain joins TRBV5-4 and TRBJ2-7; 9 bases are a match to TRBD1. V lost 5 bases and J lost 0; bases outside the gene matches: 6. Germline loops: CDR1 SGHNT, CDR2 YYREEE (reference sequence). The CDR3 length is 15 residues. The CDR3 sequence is CASSLPGQGSYEQYF. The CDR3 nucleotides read TGTGCCAGCAGTTTACCGGGACAGGGCTCCTACGAGCAGTACTTC.

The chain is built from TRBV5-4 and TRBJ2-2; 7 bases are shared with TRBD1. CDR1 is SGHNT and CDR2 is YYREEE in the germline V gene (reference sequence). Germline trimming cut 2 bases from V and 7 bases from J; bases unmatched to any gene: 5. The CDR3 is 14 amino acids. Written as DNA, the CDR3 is TGTGCCAGCAGCTTTAGACAGGGAATCGGGGAGCTGTTTTTT. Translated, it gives CASSFRQGIGELFF.

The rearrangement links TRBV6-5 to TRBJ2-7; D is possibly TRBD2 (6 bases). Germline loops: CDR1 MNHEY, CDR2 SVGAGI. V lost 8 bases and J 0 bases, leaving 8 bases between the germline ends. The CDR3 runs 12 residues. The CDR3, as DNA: TGTGCCAGCCGGGGGTACTCCTACGAGCAGTACTTC. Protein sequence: CASRGYSYEQYF.

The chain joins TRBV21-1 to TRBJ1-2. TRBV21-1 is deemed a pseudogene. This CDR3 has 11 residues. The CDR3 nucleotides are TGTGCCAGCAGCATCCATAGTGGCTACACCTTC. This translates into CASSIHSGYTF.